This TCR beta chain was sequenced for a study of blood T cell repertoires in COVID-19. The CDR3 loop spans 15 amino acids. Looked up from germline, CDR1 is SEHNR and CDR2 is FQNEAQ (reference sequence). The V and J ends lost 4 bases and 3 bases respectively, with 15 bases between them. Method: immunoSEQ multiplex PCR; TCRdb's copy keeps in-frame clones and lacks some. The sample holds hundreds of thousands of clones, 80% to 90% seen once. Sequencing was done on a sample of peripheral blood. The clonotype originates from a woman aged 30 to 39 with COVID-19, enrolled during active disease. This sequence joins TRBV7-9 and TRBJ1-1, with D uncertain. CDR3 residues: CASSSMASSDTEAFF. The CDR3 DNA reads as TGTGCCAGCAGCTCGATGGCCTCGTCTGACACTGAAGCTTTCTTT.